The clone carrying this T cell receptor (beta chain) was seen ten or more times. The entry originates in a study of blood T cells in healthy people across ages. Through a sample-barcoded 5' primer and a J-beta primer mix, a second PCR was run for 7 to 11 cycles. TCRdb itself ran the 5' RACE reads through MiXCR, one entry per CDR3 protein. The sample lists some 890,000 distinct CDR3 sequences, about 29% occurring once. The CDR3 is 13 residues long. Trimming removed 3 bases from V and 6 bases from J, with 12 bases in between. The V gene's germline CDR1 is LNHNV and CDR2 YYDKDF (reference sequence). The sample was also linked to a second study, of T cells of mothers and their children.

The sample comprised blood. The receptor's source is a woman aged 40 to 50 in good health. V gene TRBV15 combines with J gene TRBJ2-7; no clear D. The CDR3 here is CATSSGPTGEQYF. CDR3 DNA: TGTGCCACCAGCAGCGGACCTACTGGCGAGCAGTACTTC.